These 14 T cell receptor beta chains were sequenced from one sample in a study of OX40 agonist ivuxolimab in advanced cancers. Clones were sequenced by immunoSEQ multiplex PCR, and TCRdb holds only the in-frame ones, with some missing. The sample contains some 66,000 clones, roughly 76% of which appear only once. The source material was CD4+ or CD8+ T cells sorted from blood, sampled in a trial of the OX40 agonist ivuxolimab. All receptors come from an adult with an advanced solid tumor such as melanoma, head and neck, liver or kidney cancer.

The chain is built from TRBV11-3 and TRBJ2-5, with 8 positions matching TRBD2. The CDR3 length is 15 residues. Per germline, CDR1 SGHNT and CDR2 YENEEA. The J segment lost 4 bases and the V segment lost 3 bases, leaving 7 bases of the junction unmatched. The CDR3 region has the DNA TGTGCCAGCAGCTTTAATCTGGCGGGAGGAGAGACCCAGTACTTC. Protein sequence: CASSFNLAGGETQYF.

This chain joins TRBV7-6 and TRBJ2-3; 10 bases match TRBD1. Trimming removed 4 bases from V and 4 bases from J; junction bases left unmatched: 5. This CDR3 contains 15 residues. The germline gives CDR1 SGHVS, CDR2 FNYEAQ. For the CDR3, the DNA is TGTGCCAGCAGCTCGACAGGGGGCGCAGCAGATACGCAGTATTTT. As protein: CASSSTGGAADTQYF.

V is TRBV28 and J is TRBJ1-5; 7 bases agree with TRBD1. Germline lookup yields CDR1 MDHEN and CDR2 SYDVKM. This CDR3 is 16 amino acids long. After removal of 7 bases from V and 5 bases from J, the junction contained 14 bases not matched to a gene. The CDR3 DNA sequence: TGTGCCAGCACCCCCCGGGAGAGGGGGCAGGATCAGCCCCAGCATTTT. Translated, it gives CASTPRERGQDQPQHF.

At least ten counts were recorded for this clone. This chain connects TRBV18 to TRBJ2-7; 12 nucleotides agree with TRBD1. The CDR3 contains 14 residues. Trimming at V came to 3 bases and at J to 6 bases, leaving 3 bases not matched to a gene. CDR1 is KGHSH, CDR2 LQKENI, per germline. The CDR3, as DNA: TGTGCCAGCTCACCCGGGACAGGGGGCGCCGAGCAGTACTTC. As protein: CASSPGTGGAEQYF.

The chain recombines TRBV5-1 with TRBJ2-3, with TRBD2 identical over 9 bases. The CDR3 covers 17 residues. CDR1 is SGHRS, CDR2 YFSETQ, per germline. V gave up 2 bases and J gave up 2 bases; unmatched junction bases: 9. CDR3 bases: TGCGCCAGCAGCTTAGGCGGGAGGGGCCCCTCCACAGATACGCAGTATTTT. This gives the protein CASSLGGRGPSTDTQYF.

J is TRBJ2-3 and V is TRBV7-9; 7 bases are shared with TRBD2. CDR3 length: 14 amino acids. In germline, CDR1 is SEHNR, CDR2 FQNEAQ (reference sequence). The J segment lost 7 bases and the V segment lost 4 bases, leaving 8 bases of the junction unmatched. CDR3 in DNA: TGTGCCAGCAGCTCGAGCGGGATAGGAAATACGCAGTATTTT. Amino acids: CASSSSGIGNTQYF.

V gene TRBV11-2 combines with J gene TRBJ1-4; D is undetermined. The V end lost 5 bases, the J end lost 8 bases, and 18 bases lay between the germline ends. This CDR3 has 15 residues. CDR1 is SGHAT, CDR2 FQNNGV, per germline. DNA of the CDR3: TGTGCCAGCAGCCCAAGCGGAGGGATTAGGGAAAAACTGTTTTTT. Translated, it gives CASSPSGGIREKLFF.

The chain joins TRBV30 to TRBJ1-1; TRBD1 matches 7 bases. Germline CDR1 reads GTSNPN; CDR2 reads SVGIG (reference sequence). This CDR3 has 13 amino acids. With V trimmed by 2 bases and J by 4 bases, 4 bases remained unmatched. The CDR3: CAWSRQGGTEAFF. DNA of the CDR3: TGTGCCTGGAGTCGACAGGGAGGCACTGAAGCTTTCTTT.

The V call is TRBV5-1, the J call TRBJ1-4; 7 nucleotides match TRBD1. The J segment lost 6 bases and the V segment lost 2 bases, leaving 4 bases of the junction unmatched. CDR1 SGHRS and CDR2 YFSETQ come from the germline V gene. The CDR3 extends over 14 amino acids. The CDR3 nucleotides are TGCGCCAGCAGCTTCTCCGGGACAGATGAAAAACTGTTTTTT. Translated: CASSFSGTDEKLFF.

DNA of the CDR3: TGTGCCAGCAGCCGGAGGACTAGCGGGAGCTCCCTAAACTACGAGCAGTACTTC. Translated, it gives CASSRRTSGSSLNYEQYF. The chain joins TRBV7-8 to TRBJ2-7; 13 positions match TRBD2. The germline V gene encodes CDR1 SGHVS and CDR2 FQNEAQ. This CDR3 comprises 18 residues. V lost 5 bases, J lost 3 bases, and 13 bases stayed unmatched.

This sequence joins TRBV9 and TRBJ2-7, with a tentative D call TRBD1 (6 bases). The CDR3 has 14 amino acids. The V end was cut by 5 bases, the J end by 1 base, with 13 bases between. Germline CDR1 and CDR2: SGDLS and YYNGEE. The CDR3 loop reads CASSDPGHSYEQYF. DNA for the CDR3: TGTGCCAGCAGTGACCCGGGACATTCCTACGAGCAGTACTTC.

This rearrangement joins TRBV29-1 to TRBJ2-5; the match to TRBD2 covers 10 bases. The CDR3 length is 15 residues. CDR1 is SQVTM, CDR2 ANQGSEA, per germline. The junction had 11 bases not matched to a gene; V was cut back by 6 bases and J by 4 bases. CDR3 DNA sequence: TGCAGCGTACCAATAGCGGGAGGAGGGGGAGAGACCCAGTACTTC. This encodes CSVPIAGGGGETQYF. The full variable domain, its missing parts supplied by reference TRBV29-1 and TRBJ2-5, is SAVISQKPSRDICQRGTSLTIQCQVDSQVTMMFWYRQQPGQSLTLIATANQGSEATYESGFVIDKFPISRPNLTFSTLTVSNMSPEDSSIYLCSVPIAGGGGETQYFGPGTRLLVL.

The CDR3 DNA is TGTGCCACCAGCAGAGATATGGGGGGCTACGAGCAGTACTTC. Protein sequence: CATSRDMGGYEQYF. The V gene is TRBV15, the J gene TRBJ2-7; perhaps TRBD2 as D (6 bases). Germline V CDR1 and CDR2: LNHNV, YYDKDF (reference sequence). The CDR3 runs to 14 residues. The V end was cut by 0 bases, the J end by 3 bases, with 9 bases between.

The chain joins TRBV5-1 to TRBJ2-5; D is perhaps TRBD1 or TRBD2 (5 bases each). The germline V and J ends were trimmed by 3 bases and 2 bases, with 14 bases remaining between them. CDR1 and CDR2 (germline): SGHRS, YFSETQ. This CDR3 region has 15 residues. For the CDR3, the DNA is TGCGCCAGCAGCTGGAGGACAAACCGTCAAGAGACCCAGTACTTC. It encodes CASSWRTNRQETQYF. The full variable domain, with the rest looked up from reference TRBV5-1 and TRBJ2-5, is KAGVTQTPRYLIKTRGQQVTLSCSPISGHRSVSWYQQTPGQGLQFLFEYFSETQRNKGNFPGRFSGRQFSNSRSEMNVSTLELGDSALYLCASSWRTNRQETQYFGPGTRLLVL.